Shown below are 21 T cell receptor beta chains from a single sample sequenced in a study of T-cell memory formation after mild COVID-19. TCRdb recomputed calls from the 5' RACE reads with MiXCR, one row per CDR3 protein. The data contain about 250,000 distinct CDR3 sequences, approximately 15% of them seen just once; the ten biggest clones take up more than 2%. Material for sequencing was PBMCs or a T cell subset sorted from them (not recorded which). These receptors came from an adult woman who had mild COVID-19 (a few samples of this study predate the infection). Cell type and time point are not known.

This clonotype was picked up a small number of times. The chain has TRBV5-1 and TRBJ2-5; maybe TRBD2 (6 bases). This CDR3 has 14 amino acids. Germline CDR1 SGHRS, CDR2 YFSETQ. Trimming shortened V by 2 bases and J by 1 base, and 9 bases separated the two germline ends. DNA of the CDR3: TGCGCCAGCAGCTTTGCGGGAAGCCAAGAGACCCAGTACTTC. Its protein product is CASSFAGSQETQYF.

The gene calls are TRBV20-1 and TRBJ1-2; D is perhaps TRBD1 (5 bases). The germline V gene has CDR1 DFQATT and CDR2 SNEGSKA (reference sequence). The ends were cut back, 5 bases at V and 0 bases at J, with 16 bases in the middle. The CDR3 consists of 15 residues. The CDR3 is CSARGGTFPNYGYTF. CDR3 nucleotides: TGCAGTGCTCGGGGAGGGACTTTTCCTAACTATGGCTACACCTTC.

This clonotype was seen at least ten times. The chain employs TRBV20-1 and TRBJ2-2; TRBD2 aligns across 13 bases. In germline, CDR1 is DFQATT, CDR2 SNEGSKA (reference sequence). The CDR3 consists of 14 residues. Unmatched junction bases numbered 4, after V lost 5 bases and J lost 7 bases. CDR3 loop: CSAALAGGVGELFF. The CDR3 region has the DNA TGCAGTGCTGCACTAGCGGGAGGGGTCGGGGAGCTGTTTTTT.

The V call is TRBV5-5, the J call TRBJ2-1; tentatively, D is TRBD1 (6 bases). The V end lost 0 bases, the J end lost 9 bases, and 16 bases lay between the germline ends. The CDR3 loop spans 15 amino acids. Germline CDR1 reads SGHKS; CDR2 reads YYEKEE (reference sequence). The CDR3 DNA reads as TGTGCCAGCAGCTTGGTGCCAGGGGCAACGGGTGAGCAGTTCTTC. It is translated as CASSLVPGATGEQFF.

This chain uses TRBV3-1 with TRBJ1-1; D gene uncertain. The CDR3 is 12 amino acids. Germline-derived CDR1 and CDR2 are LGHDT and YNNKEL (reference sequence). Trimming took off 4 bases at V and 7 bases at J, with 10 bases between the two ends. The CDR3 region is CASSPFGNEAFF. CDR3 DNA: TGTGCCAGCAGCCCCTTCGGGAATGAAGCTTTCTTT.

This clonotype occurred many times. The rearrangement uses TRBV30 and TRBJ2-2; unclear D gene. Per the germline V gene, CDR1 is GTSNPN and CDR2 is SVGIG (reference sequence). This CDR3 is 16 amino acids long. The V and J ends lost 1 base and 2 bases respectively, with 14 bases between them. In DNA, the CDR3 is TGTGCCTGGAGTGGGATGATCGTCAGCAACACCGGGGAGCTGTTTTTT. Encoded protein: CAWSGMIVSNTGELFF.

The chain has TRBV5-1 and TRBJ2-2; a possible D gene is TRBD2 (6 bases). The V end lost 4 bases, the J end lost 6 bases, and 13 bases lay between the germline ends. Germline CDR1 and CDR2: SGHRS and YFSETQ. This CDR3 region has 14 residues. CDR3 protein: CASSHGGRSGELFF. The CDR3 region has the DNA TGCGCCAGCAGCCATGGAGGGAGGTCCGGGGAGCTGTTTTTT.

The V call is TRBV6-1, the J call TRBJ2-3; D is perhaps TRBD2 (5 bases). Trimming took off 4 bases at V and 2 bases at J, with 10 bases between the two ends. The CDR3 is made up of 14 amino acids. The germline V gene encodes CDR1 MNHNS and CDR2 SASEGT. The CDR3 is CASSGGLDTDTQYF. DNA for the CDR3: TGTGCCAGCAGTGGAGGGCTTGACACAGATACGCAGTATTTT.

V usage is TRBV20-1 and J usage is TRBJ1-5; possibly TRBD1 for D (5 bases). With 3 bases removed from V and 5 bases from J, the gap between germline ends came to 23 bases. The CDR3 consists of 17 residues. The germline V gene has CDR1 DFQATT and CDR2 SNEGSKA (reference sequence). The CDR3 sequence: CSASRMVGQIVDQPQHF. CDR3 bases: TGCAGTGCTAGTAGAATGGTCGGACAAATAGTCGATCAGCCCCAGCATTTT.

This clonotype showed up just a few times. V is TRBV3-1 and J is TRBJ2-1; tentatively, D is TRBD1 or TRBD2 (5 bases each). The CDR3 is 14 residues long. V shed 4 bases and J shed 7 bases, with 14 bases lying between them. Germline lookup yields CDR1 LGHDT and CDR2 YNNKEL (reference sequence). This CDR3 reads CASSRASWGNEQFF. Written as DNA, the CDR3 is TGTGCCAGCAGCCGAGCTTCCTGGGGGAATGAGCAGTTCTTC.

This chain connects TRBV7-3 to TRBJ2-3, with 11 bases matching TRBD2. This CDR3 spans 16 amino acids. From germline, CDR1 is SGHTA and CDR2 FQGTGA. The junction had 10 bases not matched to a gene; V was cut back by 5 bases and J by 6 bases. In DNA, the CDR3 is TGTGCCAGCAGCCTCGGTAGCGGGGGGGCCGAGGATACGCAGTATTTT. As protein: CASSLGSGGAEDTQYF. Full variable domain (rest looked up from reference TRBV7-3 and TRBJ2-3): GAGVSQTPSNKVTEKGKYVELRCDPISGHTALYWYRQSLGQGPEFLIYFQGTGAADDSGLPNDRFFAVRPEGSVSTLKIQRTERGDSAVYLCASSLGSGGAEDTQYFGPGTRLTVL.

This clonotype was counted ten times or more. J is TRBJ2-3 and V is TRBV5-1, with a possible D match to TRBD2 (6 bases). The CDR3 is made up of 14 amino acids. The germline V gene encodes CDR1 SGHRS and CDR2 YFSETQ. Trimming left V 1 base short and J 1 base short, with 7 bases between. CDR3 residues: CASSLREGTDTQYF. CDR3 coding DNA: TGCGCCAGCAGCTTGAGGGAGGGCACAGATACGCAGTATTTT.

V gene TRBV30 combines with J gene TRBJ2-7; 7 nucleotides line up with TRBD1. The germline V gene encodes CDR1 GTSNPN and CDR2 SVGIG (reference sequence). V shed 4 bases, J shed 7 bases, and the junction held 13 bases outside the gene matches. CDR3 size: 14 residues. The CDR3 is CAWTHRGARLEQYF. The CDR3 DNA is TGTGCCTGGACCCACAGGGGTGCCAGATTGGAGCAGTACTTC. Supplemented by reference TRBV30 and TRBJ2-7, the full variable domain reads SQTIHQWPATLVQPVGSPLSLECTVEGTSNPNLYWYRQAAGRGLQLLFYSVGIGQISSEVPQNLSASRPQDRQFILSSKKLLLSDSGFYLCAWTHRGARLEQYFGPGTRLTVT.

This clonotype showed up just a few times. The chain uses TRBV5-1 and TRBJ2-5; 8 bases match TRBD1. The CDR3 length is 16 residues. J was trimmed by 0 bases and V by 2 bases; bases with no gene match: 6. CDR1 is SGHRS, CDR2 YFSETQ, per germline. CDR3: CASSFRTGKYQETQYF. Written as DNA, the CDR3 is TGCGCCAGCAGCTTTCGGACAGGGAAGTACCAAGAGACCCAGTACTTC.

This chain links TRBV20-1 with TRBJ2-2; D is undetermined. CDR1 DFQATT and CDR2 SNEGSKA come from the germline V gene (reference sequence). V lost 2 bases and J 6 bases, leaving 16 bases between the germline ends. There are 15 residues in the CDR3. Written as DNA, the CDR3 is TGCAGTGCTAGATCCCTGGCGAGCCTTTCCGGGGAGCTGTTTTTT. It encodes CSARSLASLSGELFF.

This clonotype was seen more than once but under ten times. This sequence joins TRBV3-1 and TRBJ1-4, with D perhaps TRBD1 (5 bases). Germline CDR1 and CDR2: LGHDT and YNNKEL (reference sequence). The V gene lost 5 bases and the J gene lost 13 bases, with 20 bases spanning the gap. The CDR3 is made up of 14 amino acids. The CDR3 is CASSFGPAGQRLFF. The CDR3 bases are TGTGCCAGCAGCTTCGGACCGGCAGGGCAGCGACTGTTTTTT.

V is TRBV25-1 and J is TRBJ1-5, with 7 nucleotides matching TRBD1. This CDR3 contains 14 residues. CDR1 is MGHDK and CDR2 is SYGVNS in the germline V gene. V gave up 3 bases and J gave up 6 bases; unmatched junction bases: 5. CDR3 residues: CASSDSRGTQPQHF. Written as DNA, the CDR3 is TGTGCCAGCAGTGATTCCAGGGGGACTCAGCCCCAGCATTTT.

This clonotype has a count of ten or more. V usage is TRBV7-9 and J usage is TRBJ1-5; 7 bases match TRBD1. From germline, CDR1 is SEHNR and CDR2 FQNEAQ (reference sequence). V lost 5 bases and J lost 2; bases outside the gene matches: 9. This CDR3 has 16 residues. The DNA of the CDR3 is TGTGCCAGCAGCCACGAAGGGGGCTTTCGCAATCAGCCCCAGCATTTT. Translation gives CASSHEGGFRNQPQHF.

A few counts support this clonotype. V is TRBV7-2 and J is TRBJ2-5; D gene ambiguous. Germline CDR1 is SGHTA and CDR2 is FQGNSA. The CDR3 sequence is 14 residues long. Between the trimmed V and J ends, which lost 5 bases and 1 base, there was a span of 11 bases. CDR3 residues: CASSLPWAQETQYF. The CDR3 nucleotides are TGTGCCAGCAGCCTCCCCTGGGCCCAAGAGACCCAGTACTTC.

This clonotype was seen many times. The genes are TRBV10-3 and TRBJ2-7; the D gene is possibly TRBD1 (6 bases). This CDR3 region has 15 residues. The V end lost 6 bases, the J end lost 3 bases, and 18 bases lay between the germline ends. Looked up from germline, CDR1 is ENHRY and CDR2 is SYGVKD. The DNA for the CDR3 is TGTGCCATCAGCGGGGACAAGTCCCACAACTACGAGCAGTACTTC. Its protein is CAISGDKSHNYEQYF.

This clonotype showed up many times. This chain uses TRBV7-6 with TRBJ2-1, with D possibly matching TRBD1 (5 bases). CDR1 and CDR2 from the germline V gene are SGHVS and FNYEAQ. The CDR3 consists of 16 residues. Trimming removed 1 base at V and 1 base at J, with 11 bases between. The CDR3 sequence is CASSLGPGSSYNEQFF. The CDR3 bases are TGTGCCAGCAGCTTAGGTCCAGGGTCTTCCTACAATGAGCAGTTCTTC.